Sequencing of this T cell receptor beta chain was carried out in a study of T cells in Graves' hyperthyroidism and ophthalmopathy. Looking at the study overall: The initial diagnosis was the point when peripheral blood was collected, ahead of any treatment.

The V and J ends lost 5 bases and 2 bases, in that order; junction bases with no gene match: 4. Germline assignment: CDR1 SGHVS and CDR2 FQNEAQ. The CDR3 runs to 16 residues. The diagnoses drew upon clinical symptoms, serum thyroxine and TRAb, thyroid ultrasound and orbital computed tomography. TCR beta CDR3 regions were amplified from RNA transcripts. The TCR CDR3 was amplified in a first-round RT-PCR using the HTBI primer set. TCRdb independently ran MiXCR on the multiplex PCR reads; one entry per CDR3 protein. This sample carries 450,000 to 650,000 distinct CDR3 sequences, around 14% of them seen once, and the ten largest clones take around 7%. In its sample, this clonotype was seen a few times.

Specimen: blood. This clonotype was obtained from a woman between 18 and 30 years old with Graves' ophthalmopathy. This rearrangement joins TRBV7-8 to TRBJ1-3; TRBD1 aligns across 12 bases. CDR3 DNA sequence: TGTGCCAGCAGCCAGGGACAGGGGGCGGCTGGAAACACCATATATTTT. Translated, it gives CASSQGQGAAGNTIYF.